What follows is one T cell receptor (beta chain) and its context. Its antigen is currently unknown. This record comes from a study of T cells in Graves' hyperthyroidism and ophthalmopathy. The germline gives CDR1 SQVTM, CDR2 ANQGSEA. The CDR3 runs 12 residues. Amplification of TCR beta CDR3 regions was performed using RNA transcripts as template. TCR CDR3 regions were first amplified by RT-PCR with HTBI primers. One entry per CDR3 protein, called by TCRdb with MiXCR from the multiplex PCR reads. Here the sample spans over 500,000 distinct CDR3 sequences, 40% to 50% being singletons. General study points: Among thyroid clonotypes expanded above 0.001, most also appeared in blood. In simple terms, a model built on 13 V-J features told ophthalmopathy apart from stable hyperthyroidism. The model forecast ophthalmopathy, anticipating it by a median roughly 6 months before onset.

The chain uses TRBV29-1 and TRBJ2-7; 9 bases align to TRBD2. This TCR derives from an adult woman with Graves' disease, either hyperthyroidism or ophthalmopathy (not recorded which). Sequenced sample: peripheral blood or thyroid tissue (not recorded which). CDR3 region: CSDVAGDYEQYF. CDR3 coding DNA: TGCAGTGATGTAGCGGGAGATTACGAGCAGTACTTC.